Listed below are T cell receptor beta chains from one sample, sequenced in a study of blood T cell repertoires in COVID-19. The repertoire was sequenced with immunoSEQ multiplex PCR; TCRdb's copy has only in-frame clones and lacks some. The data hold more than 120,000 clones, with approximately 84% observed a single time. The sample was peripheral blood. These receptors were collected from a human donor in a cohort sampled during active COVID-19. The CDR3 runs from the conserved cysteine through the conserved F or W. The D gene is left open where the match is weak. Expanded clones get a size class; other rows say once, few or many, or leave the size out.

j_call | d_call | v_call | clone_size | cdr3_aa | cdr3_nt
TRBJ1-1 | . | TRBV28 | . | CASSKQGDTEAFF | TGTGCCAGCAGTAAACAGGGCGACACTGAAGCTTTCTTT
TRBJ2-7 | . | TRBV29-1 | . | CSADEAGSYEQYF | TGCAGCGCAGATGAGGCTGGGAGCTACGAGCAGTACTTC
TRBJ2-3 | . | TRBV6-2/TRBV6-3 | . | CASSYSRGSSTDTQYF | TGTGCCAGCAGTTACTCGCGCGGTTCTAGCACAGATACGCAGTATTTT
TRBJ1-6 | . | TRBV6-1 | . | CASSDRGRSPLHF | TGTGCCAGCAGTGACAGGGGTCGTTCACCCCTCCACTTT
TRBJ2-7 | TRBD1 | TRBV28 | . | CASSLGQGLYEQYF | TGTGCCAGCAGTCTAGGACAGGGGCTCTACGAGCAGTACTTC
TRBJ1-5 | . | TRBV5-6 | . | CASSLGVGPQHF | TGTGCCAGCAGCTTGGGCGTTGGTCCCCAGCATTTT
TRBJ2-2 | . | TRBV7-7 | . | CASSTRPPPGDTGELFF | TGTGCTAGCAGCACCCGCCCCCCGCCCGGGGACACCGGGGAGCTGTTTTTT
TRBJ1-1 | . | TRBV18 | . | CASSPTTPNTEAFF | TGTGCCAGCTCGCCGACTACCCCGAACACTGAAGCTTTCTTT
TRBJ2-3 | TRBD2 | TRBV5-4 | . | CASSSLAGGPSTDTQYF | TGTGCCAGCAGCTCATTAGCGGGGGGGCCTAGCACAGATACGCAGTATTTT
TRBJ2-3 | TRBD1 | TRBV30 | . | CAWKRQGTDTQYF | TGTGCCTGGAAGAGACAGGGAACAGATACGCAGTATTTT
TRBJ2-3 | . | TRBV24-1 | . | CATSDPGTAGQTDTQYF | TGTGCCACCAGTGATCCGGGTACAGCGGGACAAACGGATACGCAGTATTTT
TRBJ2-1 | . | TRBV7-3 | . | CASSLRRASRPSSSYNEQFF | TGTGCCAGCAGCTTAAGGAGGGCAAGTAGGCCTTCCTCCTCCTACAATGAGCAGTTCTTC
TRBJ2-5 | . | TRBV4-1 | . | CASSQEFRKEETQYF | TGCGCCAGCAGCCAAGAATTTCGTAAGGAGGAGACCCAGTACTTC
TRBJ1-6 | . | TRBV3-1/TRBV3-2 | . | CASSHAGSSPLHF | TGTGCCAGCAGCCACGCAGGGTCCTCACCCCTCCACTTT
TRBJ1-2 | . | TRBV4-1 | few | CASSVTDRGNYGYTF | TGCGCCAGCAGCGTCACCGACCGGGGGAACTATGGCTACACCTTC
TRBJ2-1 | TRBD2 | TRBV3-1/TRBV3-2 | . | CASSPPTSGDYNEQFF | TGTGCCAGCAGCCCCCCCACTAGCGGGGACTACAATGAGCAGTTCTTC
TRBJ1-1 | TRBD1 | TRBV7-9 | once | CASSFDRGLWTEAFF | TGTGCCAGCAGCTTTGACAGGGGGTTGTGGACTGAAGCTTTCTTT
TRBJ1-1 | TRBD1 | TRBV7-9 | few | CASSSNRGNTEAFF | TGTGCCAGCAGCTCCAACAGGGGGAACACTGAAGCTTTCTTT
TRBJ1-2 | . | TRBV28 | . | CASSQSQGYYGYTF | TGTGCCAGCAGCCAATCCCAGGGGTACTATGGCTACACCTTC
TRBJ1-6 | TRBD1 | TRBV7-8 | many | CASSPDRENSPLHF | TGTGCCAGCAGCCCGGACAGGGAGAATTCACCCCTCCACTTT
TRBJ1-2 | . | TRBV6-6 | . | CASSPQGSFYGYTF | TGTGCCAGCAGCCCCCAGGGATCGTTCTATGGCTACACCTTC
TRBJ1-4 | . | TRBV27 | . | CASSQRINEKLFF | TGTGCCAGCAGTCAGAGGATTAATGAAAAACTGTTTTTT
TRBJ1-1 | . | TRBV21-1 | . | CASGPNRAGSTEAFF | TGTGCCAGCGGACCCAATCGGGCCGGGAGCACTGAAGCTTTCTTT
TRBJ1-1 | . | TRBV4-1 | . | CASSQTQLNTEAFF | TGCGCCAGCAGCCAAACACAGCTGAACACTGAAGCTTTCTTT
TRBJ2-2 | TRBD1 | TRBV11-3 | . | CASSLAGQGITGELFF | TGTGCCAGCAGCTTAGCGGGACAGGGGATAACCGGGGAGCTGTTTTTT
TRBJ2-2 | . | TRBV2 | . | CASSETRDGTGELFF | TGTGCCAGCAGTGAAACCCGGGATGGCACCGGGGAGCTGTTTTTT
TRBJ2-5 | . | TRBV11-2 | once | CASSLGESGTQYF | TGTGCCAGCAGCTTAGGAGAGTCGGGGACCCAGTACTTC
TRBJ2-5 | TRBD1 | TRBV6-5 | . | CASSQQGLETQYF | TGTGCCAGCAGTCAACAGGGGTTGGAGACCCAGTACTTC
TRBJ1-3 | TRBD1 | TRBV3-1/TRBV3-2 | . | CASSQVPRQGTTGNTIYF | TGTGCCAGCAGCCAAGTTCCGCGACAGGGTACTACTGGAAACACCATATATTTT
TRBJ2-5 | TRBD2 | TRBV14 | . | CASSQDGQRERETQYF | TGTGCCAGCAGCCAAGATGGGCAGCGGGAGAGGGAGACCCAGTACTTC
TRBJ1-5 | . | TRBV2 | . | CASSGNGGGNQPQHF | TGTGCCAGCAGTGGGAACGGGGGGGGCAATCAGCCCCAGCATTTT
TRBJ2-4 | TRBD1 | TRBV27 | once | CASSLSGRGRGIQYF | TGTGCCAGCAGTTTATCAGGCAGGGGGCGAGGCATTCAGTACTTC
TRBJ1-2 | TRBD1 | TRBV5-1 | few | CASSLGDGQAYGYTF | TGCGCCAGCAGCTTGGGGGACGGACAGGCCTATGGCTACACCTTC
TRBJ1-2 | . | TRBV12-3/TRBV12-4 | . | CASSLSRAGGYTF | TGTGCCAGCAGTTTATCCAGGGCTGGTGGCTACACCTTC
TRBJ1-4 | . | TRBV30 | . | CASRRGSRAPNEKLFF | TGTGCCTCGAGACGGGGGTCACGAGCCCCTAACGAAAAACTGTTTTTT
TRBJ1-1 | TRBD1 | TRBV30 | . | CAWSARGRGTEAFF | TGTGCCTGGAGTGCCAGGGGGCGCGGCACTGAAGCTTTCTTT
TRBJ2-2 | . | TRBV21-1 | . | CASSKVEFRELFF | TGTGCCAGCAGCAAAGTGGAGTTTAGGGAGCTGTTTTTT
TRBJ2-1 | TRBD1 | TRBV18 | . | CASSARQGKVYNEQFF | TGTGCCAGCTCAGCCCGACAGGGGAAAGTGTACAATGAGCAGTTCTTC
TRBJ2-7 | TRBD2 | TRBV27 | once | CASSQRGAPGEQYF | TGTGCCAGCAGTCAGCGGGGGGCCCCTGGTGAGCAGTACTTC
TRBJ2-1 | . | TRBV3-1/TRBV3-2 | . | CASSQNPGLRDEQFF | TGTGCCAGCAGCCAAAATCCGGGACTCCGGGATGAGCAGTTCTTC
TRBJ2-3 | . | TRBV6-6 | . | CASSYGTWDTQYF | TGTGCCAGCAGTTACGGTACTTGGGATACGCAGTATTTT
TRBJ2-1 | TRBD2 | TRBV14 | once | CASSQTSAGVYNEQFF | TGTGCCAGCAGCCAGACTTCGGCGGGAGTTTACAATGAGCAGTTCTTC
TRBJ2-3 | TRBD2 | TRBV3-1/TRBV3-2 | . | CASSSQTLAGAYTQYF | TGTGCCAGCAGCTCACAGACACTAGCGGGTGCGTATACGCAGTATTTT
TRBJ2-7 | . | TRBV9 | . | CASSVAAGGLYEQYF | TGTGCCAGCAGCGTAGCCGCCGGGGGGCTCTACGAGCAGTACTTC
TRBJ1-2 | . | TRBV29-1 | . | CSVQDRANYGYTF | TGCAGCGTCCAGGACAGAGCTAACTATGGCTACACCTTC
TRBJ1-3 | TRBD1 | TRBV7-9 | . | CASSLAGQGSGNTIYF | TGTGCCAGCAGCTTAGCGGGACAGGGGTCTGGAAACACCATATATTTT
TRBJ2-1 | TRBD2 | TRBV2 | . | CASRRLAGVEGEQFF | TGTGCCAGCAGGAGGCTAGCGGGAGTAGAGGGTGAGCAGTTCTTC
TRBJ2-7 | . | TRBV3-1/TRBV3-2 | once | CASSQADTEQYF | TGTGCCAGCAGCCAAGCGGACACTGAGCAGTACTTC
TRBJ2-3 | TRBD2 | TRBV5-1 | . | CASSLQAGGTTSTDTQYF | TGCGCCAGCAGCTTGCAAGCGGGGGGAACAACTAGCACAGATACGCAGTATTTT
TRBJ1-1 | TRBD1 | TRBV7-9 | . | CASSFITPRTGKTEAFF | TGTGCCAGCAGCTTTATAACCCCCCGGACAGGGAAAACTGAAGCTTTCTTT
TRBJ2-1 | TRBD1 | TRBV7-8 | . | CASSLTGGGYNEQFF | TGTGCCAGCAGCTTAACAGGGGGCGGGTACAATGAGCAGTTCTTC
TRBJ1-1 | . | TRBV6-5 | . | CASSYSIPVNTEAFF | TGTGCCAGCAGTTACTCGATTCCGGTGAACACTGAAGCTTTCTTT
TRBJ2-2 | . | TRBV7-9 | . | CASSLAGGRDYHTGELFF | TGTGCCAGCAGCTTAGCTGGGGGCCGGGACTACCACACCGGGGAGCTGTTTTTT
TRBJ1-1 | TRBD1 | TRBV3-1/TRBV3-2 | . | CASSPPLGQGNTEAFF | TGTGCCAGCAGCCCCCCCCTCGGACAGGGGAACACTGAAGCTTTCTTT